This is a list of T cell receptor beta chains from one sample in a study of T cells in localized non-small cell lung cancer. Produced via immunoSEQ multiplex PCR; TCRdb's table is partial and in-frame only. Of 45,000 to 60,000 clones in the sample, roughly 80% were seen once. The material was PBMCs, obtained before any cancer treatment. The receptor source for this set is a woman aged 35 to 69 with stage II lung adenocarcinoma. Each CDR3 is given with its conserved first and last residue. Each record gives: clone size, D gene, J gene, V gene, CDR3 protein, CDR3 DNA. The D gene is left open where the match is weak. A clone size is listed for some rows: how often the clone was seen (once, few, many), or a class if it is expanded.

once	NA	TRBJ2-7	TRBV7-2	CASSFTGIGGEQYF	TGTGCCAGCAGCTTTACAGGGATCGGGGGCGAGCAGTACTTC
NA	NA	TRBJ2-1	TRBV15	CATSRPRGKEQFF	TGTGCCACCAGCAGACCGCGTGGGAAAGAGCAGTTCTTC
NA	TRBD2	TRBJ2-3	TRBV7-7	CASSPDGGSRTQYF	TGTGCTAGCAGCCCAGACGGGGGGTCCCGCACGCAGTATTTT
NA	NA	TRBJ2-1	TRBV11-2	CASSPSGTSYNEQFF	TGTGCCAGCAGCCCCTCCGGGACCTCCTACAATGAGCAGTTCTTC
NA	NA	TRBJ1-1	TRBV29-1	CSVGGGRGTEAFF	TGCAGCGTTGGGGGAGGCCGTGGCACTGAAGCTTTCTTT
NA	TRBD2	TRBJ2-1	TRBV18	CASSPRAGGPNDEQFF	TGTGCCAGCTCACCCCGCGCGGGGGGGCCAAACGATGAGCAGTTCTTC
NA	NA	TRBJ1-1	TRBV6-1	CASNDRLNTEAFF	TGTGCCAGCAACGACAGGTTGAACACTGAAGCTTTCTTT
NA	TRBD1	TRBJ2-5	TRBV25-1	CASSESGTGKETQYF	TGTGCCAGCAGTGAATCCGGGACAGGGAAAGAGACCCAGTACTTC
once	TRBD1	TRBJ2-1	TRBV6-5	CASSYLGTAHYNEQFF	TGTGCCAGCAGTTATCTCGGGACAGCGCACTACAATGAGCAGTTCTTC
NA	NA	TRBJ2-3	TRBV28	CASSPPPGKPITDTQYF	TGTGCCAGCAGCCCACCCCCCGGCAAACCGATCACAGATACGCAGTATTTT